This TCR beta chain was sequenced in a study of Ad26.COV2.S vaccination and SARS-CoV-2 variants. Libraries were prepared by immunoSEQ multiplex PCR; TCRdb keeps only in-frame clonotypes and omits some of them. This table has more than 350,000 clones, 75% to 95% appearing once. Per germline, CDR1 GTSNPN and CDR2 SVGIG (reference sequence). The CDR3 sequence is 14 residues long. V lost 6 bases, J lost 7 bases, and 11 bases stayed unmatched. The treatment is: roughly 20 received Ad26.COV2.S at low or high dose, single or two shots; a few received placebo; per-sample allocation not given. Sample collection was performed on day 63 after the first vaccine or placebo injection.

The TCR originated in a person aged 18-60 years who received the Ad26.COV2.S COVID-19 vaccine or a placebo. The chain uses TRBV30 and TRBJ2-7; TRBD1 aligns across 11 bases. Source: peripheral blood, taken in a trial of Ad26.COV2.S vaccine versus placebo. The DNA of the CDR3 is TGTGCCTGCCGGACAGGGGGCTTAGGTCTGGAGCAGTACTTC. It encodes CACRTGGLGLEQYF. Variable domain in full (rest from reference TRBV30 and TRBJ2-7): SQTIHQWPATLVQPVGSPLSLECTVEGTSNPNLYWYRQAAGRGLQLLFYSVGIGQISSEVPQNLSASRPQDRQFILSSKKLLLSDSGFYLCACRTGGLGLEQYFGPGTRLTVT.